This TCR beta chain is drawn from a study of OX40 agonist ivuxolimab in advanced cancers. Study background: Clinicians treated patients with ivuxolimab, an agonistic anti-OX40 (CD134) antibody.

Researchers took blood at baseline, on cycle 4 day 1, and on cycle 7 day 1. The junction had 1 base not matched to a gene; V was cut back by 2 bases and J by 2 bases. The CDR3 consists of 14 residues. Findings of the study overall: At 0.1 to 3.0 mg/kg, clonal expansion of CD4+ and CD8+ blood T cells had occurred by week 6.

Produced via immunoSEQ multiplex PCR; TCRdb's table is partial and in-frame only. The repertoire holds tens of thousands of clones, with around four fifths as singletons. As to this clone: Antigen unknown.

Material: CD4+ or CD8+ T cells sorted from blood, obtained in a trial of the OX40 agonist ivuxolimab. The TCR comes from an adult with an advanced solid tumor such as melanoma, head and neck, liver or kidney cancer. The chain is built from TRBV5-7 and TRBJ2-7, with 10 bases lining up with TRBD1. TRBV5-7 is an open reading frame, and its role is uncertain. This CDR3 is CASSFGTGAYEQYF. In DNA, the CDR3 is TGTGCCAGCAGCTTCGGGACAGGGGCCTACGAGCAGTACTTC.